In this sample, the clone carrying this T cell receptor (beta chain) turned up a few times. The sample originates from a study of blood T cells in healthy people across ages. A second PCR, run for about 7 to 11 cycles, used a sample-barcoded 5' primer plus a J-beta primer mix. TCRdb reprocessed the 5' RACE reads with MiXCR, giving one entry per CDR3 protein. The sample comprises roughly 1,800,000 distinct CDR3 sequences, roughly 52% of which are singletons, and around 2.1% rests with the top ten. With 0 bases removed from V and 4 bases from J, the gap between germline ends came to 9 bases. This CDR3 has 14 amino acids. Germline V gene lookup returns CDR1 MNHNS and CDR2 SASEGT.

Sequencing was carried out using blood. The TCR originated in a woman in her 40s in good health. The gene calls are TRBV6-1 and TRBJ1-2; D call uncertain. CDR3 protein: CASSEAGSIYGYTF. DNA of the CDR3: TGTGCCAGCAGTGAAGCTGGCAGCATCTATGGCTACACCTTC.